This T cell receptor beta chain was identified in a study of regulatory T cells in long-lasting Graves disease. This clonotype was seen only a few times. Time point denoted: persistent/refractory GD, antithyroid drugs over 5 years with positive TRAb. There was RNA extracted from PBMCs, and the TCR library was made from it. The CDR3 covers 15 residues. Germline V CDR1 and CDR2: SGHTA, FQGNSA. Trimming took 1 base from V and 6 from J; bases not matched to a gene: 6. Library construction for TCR beta used iRepertoire HTBI primers and Arm-PCR of CDR3 regions. TCRdb redid the calling of the multiplex PCR reads with MiXCR, one entry per CDR3 protein. The profile covers fewer than 400,000 distinct CDR3 sequences, with more than 20% appearing a single time and under 25% taken by the ten largest.

The chain combines TRBV7-2 with TRBJ1-5; 7 bases line up with TRBD1. Sequences were derived from peripheral blood mononuclear cells (PBMCs), sampled when the disease was refractory, from a patient treated with antithyroid drugs. The sequence was collected from a female donor with Graves disease. The chain's CDR3 is CASSLDGSGGQPQHF. CDR3 bases: TGTGCCAGCAGCTTAGACGGGTCAGGGGGTCAGCCCCAGCATTTT.